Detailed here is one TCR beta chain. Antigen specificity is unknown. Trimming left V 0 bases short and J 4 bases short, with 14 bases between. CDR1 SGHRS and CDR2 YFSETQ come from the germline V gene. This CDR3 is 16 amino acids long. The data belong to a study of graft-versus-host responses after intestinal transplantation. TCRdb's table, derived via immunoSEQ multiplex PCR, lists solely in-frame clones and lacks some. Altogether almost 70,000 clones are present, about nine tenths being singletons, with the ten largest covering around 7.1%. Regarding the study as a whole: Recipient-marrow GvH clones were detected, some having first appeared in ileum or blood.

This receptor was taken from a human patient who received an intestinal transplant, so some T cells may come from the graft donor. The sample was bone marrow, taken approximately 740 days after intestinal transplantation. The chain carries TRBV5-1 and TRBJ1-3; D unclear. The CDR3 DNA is TGCGCCAGCAGCTTGGTAAGCAGCGGCGAGGGAAACACCATATATTTT. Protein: CASSLVSSGEGNTIYF.